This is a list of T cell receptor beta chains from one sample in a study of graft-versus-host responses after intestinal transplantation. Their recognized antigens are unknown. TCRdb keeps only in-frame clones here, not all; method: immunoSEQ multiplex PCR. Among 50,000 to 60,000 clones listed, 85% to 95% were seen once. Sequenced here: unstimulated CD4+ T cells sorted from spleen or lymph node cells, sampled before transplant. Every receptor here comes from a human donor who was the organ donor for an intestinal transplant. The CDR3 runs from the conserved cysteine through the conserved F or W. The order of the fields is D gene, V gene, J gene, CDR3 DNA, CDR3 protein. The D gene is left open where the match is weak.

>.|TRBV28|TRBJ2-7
TGTGCCAGCAGTTTAAAGTTTACAATTTACGAGCAGTACTTC
CASSLKFTIYEQYF
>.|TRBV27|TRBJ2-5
TGTGCCAGCAGCCCAACCCCCCGGACAGCGACCCAAGAGACCCAGTACTTC
CASSPTPRTATQETQYF
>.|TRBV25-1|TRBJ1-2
TGTGCCAGCAGTCAGGGCAGCTTCTATGGCTACACCTTC
CASSQGSFYGYTF
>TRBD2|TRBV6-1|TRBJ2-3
TGTGCCAGCAGTAACCTAGCGGGAGAGGGCGATACGCAGTATTTT
CASSNLAGEGDTQYF
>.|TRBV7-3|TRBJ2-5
TGTGCCAGCAGCTTAGATAGGGATGAGACCCAGTACTTC
CASSLDRDETQYF
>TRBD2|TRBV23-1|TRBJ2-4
TGCGCCAGCAGTCAAAGGGCGGGAGGGGTGGCCAAAAACATTCAGTACTTC
CASSQRAGGVAKNIQYF
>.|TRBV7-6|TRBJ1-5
TGTGCCAGCAGCTTCGGCAGGAATCAGCCCCAGCATTTT
CASSFGRNQPQHF
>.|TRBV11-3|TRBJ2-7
TGTGCCAGCAGCTTAGATCCCTGGTACGGGTCCTCCTACGAGCAGTACTTC
CASSLDPWYGSSYEQYF
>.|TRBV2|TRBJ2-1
TGTGCCAGCAGTGAAGCGCTTCTTCCTAGCTACAATGAGCAGTTCTTC
CASSEALLPSYNEQFF
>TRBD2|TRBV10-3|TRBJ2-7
TGTGCCATCAGTGCGGGACTAGCGGGAGGTTGGTACGAGCAGTACTTC
CAISAGLAGGWYEQYF
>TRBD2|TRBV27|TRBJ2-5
TGTGCCAGCAGTTTGGGACTAGCGGGTTGGGAGACCCAGTACTTC
CASSLGLAGWETQYF
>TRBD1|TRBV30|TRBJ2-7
TGTGCCTGGAGTGTATACAGGGGCCCCGGAGACGAGCAGTACTTC
CAWSVYRGPGDEQYF
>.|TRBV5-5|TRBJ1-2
TGTGCCAGCCAAGCATACCGGGACTATGGCTACACCTTC
CASQAYRDYGYTF